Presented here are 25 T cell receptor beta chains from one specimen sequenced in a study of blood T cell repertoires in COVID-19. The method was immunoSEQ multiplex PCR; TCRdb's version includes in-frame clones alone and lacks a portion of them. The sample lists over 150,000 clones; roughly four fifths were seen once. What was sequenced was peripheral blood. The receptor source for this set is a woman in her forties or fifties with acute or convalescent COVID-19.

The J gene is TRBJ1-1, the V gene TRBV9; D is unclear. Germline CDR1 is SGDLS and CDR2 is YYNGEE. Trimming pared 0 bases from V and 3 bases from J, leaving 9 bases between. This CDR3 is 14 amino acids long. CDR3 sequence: CASSVGWRDTEAFF. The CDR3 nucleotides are TGTGCCAGCAGCGTAGGGTGGCGGGACACTGAAGCTTTCTTT.

The CDR3, as DNA: TGTGCCTGGGGCCGTCGACAGGGAAACACTGAAGCTTTCTTT. Amino acids: CAWGRRQGNTEAFF. V is TRBV30 and J is TRBJ1-1; 7 nucleotides align to TRBD1. Germline values: CDR1 GTSNPN, CDR2 SVGIG (reference sequence). CDR3 length: 14 amino acids. The trim removed 5 bases at V and 2 bases at J, leaving 8 bases unmatched. Filled out from reference TRBV30 and TRBJ1-1, the complete variable domain reads SQTIHQWPATLVQPVGSPLSLECTVEGTSNPNLYWYRQAAGRGLQLLFYSVGIGQISSEVPQNLSASRPQDRQFILSSKKLLLSDSGFYLCAWGRRQGNTEAFFGQGTRLTVV.

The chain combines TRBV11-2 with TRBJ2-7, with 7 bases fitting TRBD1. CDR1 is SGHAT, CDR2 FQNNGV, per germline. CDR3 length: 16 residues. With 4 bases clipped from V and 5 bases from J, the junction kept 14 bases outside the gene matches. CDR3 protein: CASSSGQLLHRDEQYF. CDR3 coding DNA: TGTGCCAGCAGCTCGGGACAGTTACTTCATCGTGACGAGCAGTACTTC.

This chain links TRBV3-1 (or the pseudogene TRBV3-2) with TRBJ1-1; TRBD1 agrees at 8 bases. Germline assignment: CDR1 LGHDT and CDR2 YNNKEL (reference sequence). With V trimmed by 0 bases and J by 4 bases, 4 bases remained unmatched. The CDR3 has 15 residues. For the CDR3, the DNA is TGTGCCAGCAGCCAAGATCCCCAGGGGGCCACTGAAGCTTTCTTT. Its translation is CASSQDPQGATEAFF.

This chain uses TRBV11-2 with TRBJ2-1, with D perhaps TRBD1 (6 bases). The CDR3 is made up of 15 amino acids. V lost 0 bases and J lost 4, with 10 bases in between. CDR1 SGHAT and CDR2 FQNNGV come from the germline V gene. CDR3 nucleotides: TGTGCCAGCAGCTTAGAAGGACAGCTTTACAATGAGCAGTTCTTC. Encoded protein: CASSLEGQLYNEQFF.

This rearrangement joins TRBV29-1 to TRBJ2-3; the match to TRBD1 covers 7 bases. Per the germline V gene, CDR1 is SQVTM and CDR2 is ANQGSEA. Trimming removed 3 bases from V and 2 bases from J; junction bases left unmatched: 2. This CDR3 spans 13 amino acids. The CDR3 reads CSVDGTATDTQYF. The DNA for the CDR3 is TGCAGCGTTGACGGGACAGCCACAGATACGCAGTATTTT.

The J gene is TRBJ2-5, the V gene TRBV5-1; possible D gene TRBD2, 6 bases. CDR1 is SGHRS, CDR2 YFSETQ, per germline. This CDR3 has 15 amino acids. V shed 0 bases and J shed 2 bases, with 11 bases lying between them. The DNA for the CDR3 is TGCGCCAGCAGCTTGGTGGCGGGGTTTCAAGAGACCCAGTACTTC. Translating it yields CASSLVAGFQETQYF.

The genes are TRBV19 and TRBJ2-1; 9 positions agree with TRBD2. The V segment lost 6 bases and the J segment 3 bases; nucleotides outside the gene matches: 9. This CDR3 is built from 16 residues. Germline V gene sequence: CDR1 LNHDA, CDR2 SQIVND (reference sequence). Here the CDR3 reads CASRARGGAHYNEQFF. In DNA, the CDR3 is TGTGCCAGTAGGGCGCGCGGGGGGGCCCACTACAATGAGCAGTTCTTC.

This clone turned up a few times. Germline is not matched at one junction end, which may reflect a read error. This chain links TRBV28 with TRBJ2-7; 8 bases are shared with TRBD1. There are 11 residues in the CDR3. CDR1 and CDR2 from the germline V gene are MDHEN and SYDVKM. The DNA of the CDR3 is TGTGCCAGCAGTTCCCCGGACAGGGCTCTCTTC. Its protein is CASSSPDRALF.

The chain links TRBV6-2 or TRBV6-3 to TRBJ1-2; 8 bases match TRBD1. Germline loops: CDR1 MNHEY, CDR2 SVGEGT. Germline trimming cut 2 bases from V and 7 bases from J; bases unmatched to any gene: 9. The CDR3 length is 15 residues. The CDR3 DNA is TGTGCCAGCAGTTACACCCAGGGGGCCCGAGGTGGCTACACCTTC. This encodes CASSYTQGARGGYTF.

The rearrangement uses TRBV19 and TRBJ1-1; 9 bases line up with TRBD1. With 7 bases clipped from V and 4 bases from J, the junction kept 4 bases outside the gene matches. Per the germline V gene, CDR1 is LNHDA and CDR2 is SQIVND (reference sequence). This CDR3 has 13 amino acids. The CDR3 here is CASNGQGITEAFF. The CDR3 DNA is TGTGCCAGTAATGGACAGGGGATCACTGAAGCTTTCTTT. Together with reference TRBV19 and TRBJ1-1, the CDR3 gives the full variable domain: DGGITQSPKYLFRKEGQNVTLSCEQNLNHDAMYWYRQDPGQGLRLIYYSQIVNDFQKGDIAEGYSVSREKKESFPLTVTSAQKNPTAFYLCASNGQGITEAFFGQGTRLTVV.

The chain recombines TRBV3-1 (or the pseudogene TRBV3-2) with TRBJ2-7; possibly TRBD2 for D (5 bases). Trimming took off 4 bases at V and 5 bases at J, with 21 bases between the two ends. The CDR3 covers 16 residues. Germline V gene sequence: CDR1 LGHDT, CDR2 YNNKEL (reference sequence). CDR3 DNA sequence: TGTGCCAGCAGCCCCGACGGCAGGAGGAACGAACACGAGCAGTACTTC. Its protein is CASSPDGRRNEHEQYF.

DNA of the CDR3: TGTGCCAGCAGCTTGGGGTCAAACAGGGGTTCAGATACGCAGTATTTT. It specifies CASSLGSNRGSDTQYF. The chain carries TRBV5-5 and TRBJ2-3, with 7 bases aligning to TRBD1. After removal of 0 bases from V and 4 bases from J, the junction contained 8 bases not matched to a gene. This CDR3 contains 16 residues. Germline V lookup: CDR1 SGHKS, CDR2 YYEKEE (reference sequence).

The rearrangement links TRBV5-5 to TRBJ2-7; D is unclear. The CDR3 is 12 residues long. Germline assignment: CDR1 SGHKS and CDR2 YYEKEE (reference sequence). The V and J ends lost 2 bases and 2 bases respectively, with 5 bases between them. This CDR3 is CASSLLTYEQYF. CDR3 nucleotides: TGTGCCAGCAGCTTACTGACCTACGAGCAGTACTTC.

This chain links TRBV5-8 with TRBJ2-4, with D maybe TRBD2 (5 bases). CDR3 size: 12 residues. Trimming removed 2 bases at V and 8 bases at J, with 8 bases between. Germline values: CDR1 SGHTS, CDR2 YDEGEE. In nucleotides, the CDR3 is TGTGCCAGCAGCTTCTCGAGGGACATTCAGTACTTC. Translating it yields CASSFSRDIQYF.

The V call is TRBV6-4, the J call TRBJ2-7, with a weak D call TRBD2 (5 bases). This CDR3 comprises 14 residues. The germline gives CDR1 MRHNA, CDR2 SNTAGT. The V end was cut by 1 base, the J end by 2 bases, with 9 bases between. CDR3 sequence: CASSDLRAAYEQYF. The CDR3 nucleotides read TGTGCCAGCAGTGACTTGCGGGCAGCCTACGAGCAGTACTTC.

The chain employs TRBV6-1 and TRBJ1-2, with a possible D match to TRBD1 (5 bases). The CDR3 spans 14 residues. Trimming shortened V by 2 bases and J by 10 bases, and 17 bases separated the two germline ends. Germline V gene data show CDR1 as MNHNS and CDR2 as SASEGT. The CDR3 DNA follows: TGTGCCAGCAGTGAACCTTGGGGCTTTAGGATCTACACCTTC. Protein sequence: CASSEPWGFRIYTF.

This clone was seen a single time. The CDR3 is CASAPGLAGNEQFF. The CDR3, as DNA: TGTGCTAGTGCCCCGGGACTAGCGGGCAATGAGCAGTTCTTC. V gene TRBV12-5 combines with J gene TRBJ2-1, with 12 bases fitting TRBD2. The J segment lost 6 bases and the V segment lost 7 bases, leaving 4 bases of the junction unmatched. This CDR3 contains 14 residues. Germline CDR1 and CDR2: LGHNT and FRNRAP. Filled out from reference TRBV12-5 and TRBJ2-1, the complete variable domain reads DARVTQTPRHKVTEMGQEVTMRCQPILGHNTVFWYRQTMMQGLELLAYFRNRAPLDDSGMPKDRFSAEMPDATLATLKIQPSEPRDSAVYFCASAPGLAGNEQFFGPGTRLTVL.

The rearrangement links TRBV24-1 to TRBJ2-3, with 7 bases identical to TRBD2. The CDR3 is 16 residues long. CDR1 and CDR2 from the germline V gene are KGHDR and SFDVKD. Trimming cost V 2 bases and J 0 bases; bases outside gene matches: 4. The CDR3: CATSDWGGDSTDTQYF. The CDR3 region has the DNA TGTGCCACCAGTGATTGGGGGGGGGATAGCACAGATACGCAGTATTTT.

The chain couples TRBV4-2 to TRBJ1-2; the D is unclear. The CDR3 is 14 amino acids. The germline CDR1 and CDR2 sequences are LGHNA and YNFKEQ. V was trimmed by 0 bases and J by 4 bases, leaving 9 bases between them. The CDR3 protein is CASSQESGVYGYTF. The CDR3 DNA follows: TGTGCCAGCAGCCAAGAATCGGGAGTCTATGGCTACACCTTC.

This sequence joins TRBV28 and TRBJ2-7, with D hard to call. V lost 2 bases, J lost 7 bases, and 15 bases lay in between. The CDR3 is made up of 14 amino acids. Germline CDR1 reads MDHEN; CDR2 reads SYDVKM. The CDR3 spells CASSLTYVRVEQYF. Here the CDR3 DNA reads TGTGCCAGCAGTTTAACGTACGTTCGGGTGGAGCAGTACTTC.

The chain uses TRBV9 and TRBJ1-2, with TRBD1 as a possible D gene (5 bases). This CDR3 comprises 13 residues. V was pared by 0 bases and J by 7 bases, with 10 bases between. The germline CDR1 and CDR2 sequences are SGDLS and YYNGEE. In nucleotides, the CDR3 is TGTGCCAGCAGCGTAGGCCAGGGCTCTGGCTACACCTTC. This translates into CASSVGQGSGYTF.

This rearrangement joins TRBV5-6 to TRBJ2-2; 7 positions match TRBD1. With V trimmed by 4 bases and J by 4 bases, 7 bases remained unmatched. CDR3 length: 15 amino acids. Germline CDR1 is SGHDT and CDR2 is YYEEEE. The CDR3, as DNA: TGTGCCAGCAGCCTCAAGCCAGGGGGCACCGGGGAGCTGTTTTTT. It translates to CASSLKPGGTGELFF.

The DNA of the CDR3 is TGTGCCAGTAGTGCCCTCAGAGCGGGAGGGAGGCAGTTCTTC. Amino acid sequence: CASSALRAGGRQFF. V and J are TRBV19 and TRBJ2-1, with 10 bases identical to TRBD2. V was clipped by 5 bases and J by 12 bases; unmatched bases: 10. CDR1 is LNHDA, CDR2 SQIVND, per germline (reference sequence). The CDR3 covers 14 residues.

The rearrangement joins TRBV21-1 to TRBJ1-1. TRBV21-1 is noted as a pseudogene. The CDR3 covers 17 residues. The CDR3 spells CASSKKGGARVGTEAFF. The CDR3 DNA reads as TGTGCCAGCAGCAAAAAAGGGGGGGCCAGGGTAGGGACTGAAGCTTTCTTT.